This is a list of T cell receptor beta chains from one sample in a study of human T cells and chemical hapten exposure. MiXCR, applied by TCRdb to the RACE reads, yields one record per CDR3 protein. The sample yields around 100,000 distinct CDR3 sequences, more than 9.5% seen once. The sequences come from whole blood, collected in connection with sensitization to the hapten diphenylcyclopropenone (DPC). The receptors here all came from a woman in her thirties or forties with alopecia areata. Some clones in this sample may be carry-over from other donors' samples. CDR3s leave out the opening cysteine and the closing phenylalanine or tryptophan.

TRBJ2-5	TRBV5-1	12	ASSPGTRMETQY
TRBJ1-6	TRBV7-2	12	ASTPGRGNSPLH
TRBJ1-2	TRBV12-3/TRBV12-4	13	ASSFLLEANYGYT
TRBJ2-1	TRBV20-1	11	SALRGGAYEQF
TRBJ2-2	TRBV7-2	12	ASGTLANTGELF
TRBJ2-7	TRBV10-3	13	AISDPGTSDYEQY
TRBJ1-1	TRBV27	11	ASRREGNTEAF
TRBJ2-1	TRBV6-1	17	ASSDRLAGGPSSYNEQF
TRBJ2-5	TRBV20-1	11	SASSLAGKTQY
TRBJ2-5	TRBV20-1	11	SAYGGPGETQY
TRBJ2-1	TRBV11-2	14	ASSSGRAPLIDEQF
TRBJ2-3	TRBV2	11	ASGGRRVDTQY
TRBJ2-7	TRBV7-2	11	ASRATGSHEQY
TRBJ1-1	TRBV6-2/TRBV6-3	13	ASSYVGAMNTEAF
TRBJ2-3	TRBV4-3	16	ASSQDLNLAGGRDTQY
TRBJ2-2	TRBV6-6	13	ASSRSGGNTGELF
TRBJ2-1	TRBV4-3	16	ASSQDRSGGLMFNEQF
TRBJ1-2	TRBV10-2	11	ASRGPGIGGYT
TRBJ1-1	TRBV28	14	ASSLGLGQGGTEAF
TRBJ1-2	TRBV6-5	11	ASGDRARGGYT
TRBJ2-7	TRBV20-1	9	SVRVSYEQY
TRBJ1-1	TRBV3-1	12	ASTPEVGGTEAF
TRBJ2-2	TRBV15	10	ATSRRAGELF